One and the same sample provided the 10 T cell receptor beta chains below, sequenced in a study of cytomegalovirus exposure and HLA in healthy donors. A multiplex PCR was run with 60 Vbeta primers and 13 Jbeta primers. Sequenced by immunoSEQ multiplex PCR; TCRdb stores in-frame clones only, minus some. The sample yields about 130,000 clones, 81% seen once. Material: PBMCs. Receptors originate from a man between 18 and 29 years old in good health and CMV-seronegative.

The chain combines TRBV7-8 with TRBJ2-7, with 10 bases fitting TRBD1. CDR1 and CDR2 (germline): SGHVS, FQNEAQ. The CDR3 runs 14 residues. The trim removed 3 bases at V and 3 bases at J, leaving 2 bases unmatched. CDR3 amino acids: CASSFRDRGYEQYF. CDR3 coding DNA: TGTGCCAGCAGCTTCCGGGACAGGGGCTACGAGCAGTACTTC.

This chain joins TRBV5-4 and TRBJ2-1; D perhaps matches TRBD2 (6 bases). The germline V and J ends were trimmed by 3 bases and 5 bases, with 12 bases remaining between them. The CDR3 sequence is 14 residues long. Germline-derived CDR1 and CDR2 are SGHNT and YYREEE (reference sequence). CDR3 bases: TGTGCCAGCAGCTCACGGGACTTAGACAATGAGCAGTTCTTC. Protein: CASSSRDLDNEQFF.

J is TRBJ2-2 and V is TRBV11-3; D not resolved. Germline V lookup: CDR1 SGHNT, CDR2 YENEEA. The CDR3 is made up of 13 amino acids. Deletions cut 2 bases from V and 6 bases from J, with 7 bases between. CDR3 loop: CASSLTVPGELFF. The CDR3 DNA reads as TGTGCCAGCAGCTTAACGGTTCCCGGGGAGCTGTTTTTT.

The J gene is TRBJ2-6, the V gene TRBV4-3, with 7 bases matching TRBD1. The ends lost 5 bases at V and 2 bases at J; junction bases unmatched: 12. Germline-derived CDR1 and CDR2 are LGHNA and YSLEER. The CDR3 covers 18 residues. This CDR3 is CASSFQGVLNAGANVLTF. The DNA of the CDR3 is TGCGCCAGCAGCTTTCAGGGGGTTTTGAATGCTGGGGCCAACGTCCTGACTTTC.

Here the CDR3 reads CASSLTGVTNEKLFF. The CDR3 DNA reads TGCGCCAGCAGCCTTACAGGGGTAACTAATGAAAAACTGTTTTTT. J is TRBJ1-4 and V is TRBV4-3; 7 nucleotides agree with TRBD1. Losses at the gene ends were 4 bases for V and 1 base for J; bases not matched to a gene: 3. In germline, CDR1 is LGHNA, CDR2 YSLEER. This CDR3 contains 15 residues.

The J gene is TRBJ2-2, the V gene TRBV5-1, with D tentatively TRBD1 (7 bases). Trimming removed 3 bases from V and 4 bases from J, with 13 bases in between. CDR3 size: 15 residues. Germline V gene data show CDR1 as SGHRS and CDR2 as YFSETQ. The CDR3 DNA reads TGCGCCAGCAGCTCCCGACAGGGAGGCACCGGGGAGCTGTTTTTT. Amino acids: CASSSRQGGTGELFF.

This clone was observed a handful of times. V and J are TRBV5-1 and TRBJ1-1; D unclear. The CDR3 consists of 13 residues. The germline CDR1 and CDR2 sequences are SGHRS and YFSETQ. Trimming shortened V by 3 bases and J by 1 base, and 7 bases separated the two germline ends. As DNA, the CDR3 is TGCGCCAGCAGCTCGGTCCGGAACACTGAAGCTTTCTTT. This sequence encodes CASSSVRNTEAFF.

The chain couples TRBV27 to TRBJ2-1; a possible D gene is TRBD2 (6 bases). Germline assignment: CDR1 MNHEY and CDR2 SMNVEV (reference sequence). The CDR3 is made up of 15 amino acids. The V gene lost 0 bases and the J gene lost 0 bases, with 6 bases spanning the gap. Here the CDR3 reads CASSLSGGSYNEQFF. CDR3 coding DNA: TGTGCCAGCAGTTTATCGGGGGGCTCCTACAATGAGCAGTTCTTC.

The chain uses TRBV5-4 and TRBJ2-1; 10 nucleotides line up with TRBD2. The CDR3 loop spans 14 amino acids. Per the germline V gene, CDR1 is SGHNT and CDR2 is YYREEE (reference sequence). V lost 4 bases, J lost 6 bases, and 4 bases stayed unmatched. The CDR3 region has the DNA TGTGCCAGCAGCCCGGGACTAGCGCTCAATGAGCAGTTCTTC. It encodes CASSPGLALNEQFF. The variable domain in full, completed from reference TRBV5-4 and TRBJ2-1, reads ETGVTQSPTHLIKTRGQQVTLRCSSQSGHNTVSWYQQALGQGPQFIFQYYREEENGRGNFPPRFSGLQFPNYSSELNVNALELDDSALYLCASSPGLALNEQFFGPGTRLTVL.

The chain joins TRBV9 to TRBJ1-2; D gene ambiguous. Trimming shortened V by 4 bases and J by 8 bases, and 21 bases separated the two germline ends. Germline V CDR1 and CDR2: SGDLS, YYNGEE. This CDR3 contains 15 residues. The CDR3: CASSPRNVGRFGYTF. The DNA of the CDR3 is TGTGCCAGCAGCCCCCGCAATGTAGGGAGGTTCGGCTACACCTTC.